These 2 T cell receptor beta chains originate from one sample sequenced in a study of blood T cell repertoires in COVID-19. Measured with immunoSEQ multiplex PCR; TCRdb has only the in-frame clones, and not every one. The sample contains approximately 230,000 clones, roughly 84% of which appear only once. The sample was peripheral blood. The source is a woman between 40 and 50 years old with active or convalescent COVID-19.

In the case of this clone: Other DNA sequences within the sample encode an identical CDR3. This rearrangement joins TRBV5-1 to TRBJ2-3; D call uncertain. CDR1 is SGHRS and CDR2 is YFSETQ in the germline V gene. This CDR3 has 14 residues. Trimming took 2 bases from V and 0 from J, leaving 7 bases between them. The CDR3 sequence is CASSLVRSTDTQYF. DNA for the CDR3: TGCGCCAGCAGCTTAGTCAGGAGCACAGATACGCAGTATTTT.

This sequence joins TRBV5-1 and TRBJ2-5; 8 bases map to TRBD2. The V segment lost 1 base and the J segment 5 bases; nucleotides outside the gene matches: 4. CDR3 length: 14 residues. Germline-derived CDR1 and CDR2 are SGHRS and YFSETQ. CDR3 amino acids: CASSLNGGAETQYF. Here the CDR3 DNA reads TGCGCCAGCAGCTTGAACGGGGGGGCTGAGACCCAGTACTTC.